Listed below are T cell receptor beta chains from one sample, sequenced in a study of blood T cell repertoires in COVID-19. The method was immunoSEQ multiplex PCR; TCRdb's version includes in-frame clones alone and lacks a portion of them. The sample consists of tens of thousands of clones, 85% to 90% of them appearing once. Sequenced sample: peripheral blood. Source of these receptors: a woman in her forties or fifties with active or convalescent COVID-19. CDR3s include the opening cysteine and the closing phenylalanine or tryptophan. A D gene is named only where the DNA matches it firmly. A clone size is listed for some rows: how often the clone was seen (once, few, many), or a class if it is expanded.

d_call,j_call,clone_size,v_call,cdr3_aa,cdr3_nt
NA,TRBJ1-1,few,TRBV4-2,CASSQEGQNTEAFF,TGTGCCAGCAGCCAAGAAGGACAGAACACTGAAGCTTTCTTT
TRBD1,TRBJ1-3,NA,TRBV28,CASSTPGQGSGNTIYF,TGTGCCAGCAGCACCCCGGGACAGGGGTCTGGAAACACCATATATTTT
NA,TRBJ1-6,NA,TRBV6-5,CASNRGQGGSPLHF,TGTGCCAGCAATAGAGGGCAGGGAGGCTCACCCCTCCACTTT
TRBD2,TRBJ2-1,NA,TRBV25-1,CASSEGLAAYNEQFF,TGTGCCAGCAGTGAGGGACTAGCTGCCTACAATGAGCAGTTCTTC
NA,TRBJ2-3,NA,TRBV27,CASSFVGGPGGDTQYF,TGTGCCAGCAGTTTTGTGGGCGGGCCCGGTGGGGATACGCAGTATTTT
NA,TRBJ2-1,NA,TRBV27,CASSLRGAETSSAEQFF,TGTGCCAGCAGTTTAAGGGGGGCGGAGACTAGCTCAGCTGAGCAGTTCTTC
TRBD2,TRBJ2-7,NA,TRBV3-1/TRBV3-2,CASSQDSGGRATFRTYEQYF,TGTGCCAGCAGCCAAGATTCGGGCGGGAGGGCGACTTTTCGGACCTACGAGCAGTACTTC
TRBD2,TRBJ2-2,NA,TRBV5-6,CASSILATGELFF,TGTGCCAGCAGTATACTAGCGACCGGGGAGCTGTTTTTT
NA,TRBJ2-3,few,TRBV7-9,CASSLASSTDTQYF,TGTGCCAGCAGCTTAGCCTCTAGCACAGATACGCAGTATTTT
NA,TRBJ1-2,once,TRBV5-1,CASSRGGRYGYTF,TGCGCCAGCAGCAGGGGGGGTCGGTATGGCTACACCTTC
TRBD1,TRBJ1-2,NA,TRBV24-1,CATSDSRTGDHGYTF,TGTGCCACCAGTGATTCTCGGACAGGCGACCATGGCTACACCTTC
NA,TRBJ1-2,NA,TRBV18,CASSPVRGARGYTF,TGTGCCAGCTCACCTGTCCGGGGGGCGCGAGGCTACACCTTC
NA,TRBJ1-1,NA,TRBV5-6,CASSLGGLPKAFF,TGTGCCAGCAGCTTGGGGGGACTGCCTAAAGCTTTCTTT
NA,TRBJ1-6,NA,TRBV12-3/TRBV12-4,CASRQGSSPLHF,TGTGCCAGCCGTCAGGGTAGTTCACCCCTCCACTTT
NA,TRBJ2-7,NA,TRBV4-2,CASSQEASEVFEEQYF,TGTGCCAGCAGCCAAGAGGCTAGCGAGGTCTTTGAAGAGCAGTACTTC
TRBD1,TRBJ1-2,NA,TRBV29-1,CSVEATGTGANYGYTF,TGCAGCGTTGAAGCTACAGGGACAGGAGCTAACTATGGCTACACCTTC